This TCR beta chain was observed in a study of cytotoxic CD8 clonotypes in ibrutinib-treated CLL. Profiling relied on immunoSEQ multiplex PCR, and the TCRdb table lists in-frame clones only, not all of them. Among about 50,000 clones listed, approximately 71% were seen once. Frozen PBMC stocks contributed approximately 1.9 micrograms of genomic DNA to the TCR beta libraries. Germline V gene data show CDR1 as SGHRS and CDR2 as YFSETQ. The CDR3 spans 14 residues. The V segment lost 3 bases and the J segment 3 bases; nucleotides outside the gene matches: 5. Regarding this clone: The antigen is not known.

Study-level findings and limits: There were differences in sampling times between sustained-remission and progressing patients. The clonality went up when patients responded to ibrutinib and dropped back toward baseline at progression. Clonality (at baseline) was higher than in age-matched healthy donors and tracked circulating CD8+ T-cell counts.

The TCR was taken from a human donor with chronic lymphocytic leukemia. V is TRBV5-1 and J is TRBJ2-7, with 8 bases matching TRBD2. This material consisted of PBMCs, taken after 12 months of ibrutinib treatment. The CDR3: CASSSRLAGYEQYF. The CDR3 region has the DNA TGCGCCAGCAGCTCCCGTCTAGCGGGCTACGAGCAGTACTTC.